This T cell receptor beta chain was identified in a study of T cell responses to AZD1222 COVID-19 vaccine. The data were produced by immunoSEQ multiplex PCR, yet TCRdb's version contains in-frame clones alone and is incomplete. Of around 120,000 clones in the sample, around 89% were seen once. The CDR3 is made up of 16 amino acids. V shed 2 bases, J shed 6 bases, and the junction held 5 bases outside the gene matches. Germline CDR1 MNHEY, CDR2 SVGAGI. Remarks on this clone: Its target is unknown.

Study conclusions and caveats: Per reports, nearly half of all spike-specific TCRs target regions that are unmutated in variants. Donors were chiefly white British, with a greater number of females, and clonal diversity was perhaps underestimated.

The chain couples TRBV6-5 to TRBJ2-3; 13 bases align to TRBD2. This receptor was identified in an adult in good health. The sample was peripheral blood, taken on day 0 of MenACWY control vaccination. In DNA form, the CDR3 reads TGTGCCAGCAGTTACACGGGACTAGCGGGATCGGATACGCAGTATTTT. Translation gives CASSYTGLAGSDTQYF.